A selection of T cell receptor beta chains follows, all from one sample in a study of blood T cells in healthy people across ages. TCRdb re-called the 5' RACE reads with MiXCR, one entry per CDR3 protein. The data contain hundreds of thousands of distinct CDR3 sequences, 58% of them singletons. Sequenced material: blood. These TCRs come from a man aged 55 to 70 in good health. The CDR3 runs from the conserved cysteine through the conserved F or W. D genes are given only for firm matches. Clone size is shown for a subset of rows, as once, few, many or a class of expanded clone.

j_gene,len,d_gene,abundance,v_gene,CDR3nt,CDR3aa
TRBJ2-1,16,-,many,TRBV7-2,TGTGCCAGCAGCCCGAAGGGAGTAGCGGCCTACAATGAGCAGTTCTTC,CASSPKGVAAYNEQFF
TRBJ1-1,15,-,-,TRBV28,TGTGCCAGCAGTCCTCGGACAGACGTAAACACTGAAGCTTTCTTT,CASSPRTDVNTEAFF
TRBJ1-2,17,-,-,TRBV20-1,TGCAGTGCTAGAGATAAAAAACAGGGCACCACTAACTATGGCTACACCTTC,CSARDKKQGTTNYGYTF
TRBJ2-2,16,TRBD1,-,TRBV12-3/TRBV12-4,TGTGCCAGCAGTTTTCCTTCGAGGGGGCGACCCGGGGAGCTGTTTTTT,CASSFPSRGRPGELFF
TRBJ2-6,13,TRBD1,-,TRBV5-1,TGCGCCAGCAGCCCGGACAGGGTCGACGTCCTGACTTTC,CASSPDRVDVLTF
TRBJ2-3,16,TRBD2,few,TRBV29-1,TGCAGCGCCCAGGCCTTTGGGCGGGGGGGCGCAGATACGCAGTATTTT,CSAQAFGRGGADTQYF
TRBJ2-7,15,TRBD1,-,TRBV6-5,TGTGCCAGCAGTTCAAGGGACAGGGAGTCCTACGAGCAGTACTTC,CASSSRDRESYEQYF
TRBJ2-3,15,TRBD2,-,TRBV11-2,TGTGCCAGCAGCTTAAGCGGGGGACGGGCAGATACGCAGTATTTT,CASSLSGGRADTQYF
TRBJ2-7,16,-,-,TRBV24-1,TGTGCCACCAGTGATTTTGAGTCGGGGAGCTCCTACGAGCAGTACTTC,CATSDFESGSSYEQYF
TRBJ2-7,12,-,-,TRBV20-1,TGCAGTGCCGGCAGGGATACCTACGAGCAGTACTTC,CSAGRDTYEQYF
TRBJ2-1,15,-,-,TRBV3-1,TGTGCCAGCAGCCAAAGTCTAATCTTAGGGGATGAGCAGTTCTTC,CASSQSLILGDEQFF
TRBJ1-1,13,-,-,TRBV6-1,TGTGCCAGCTCCTGGGGGCTTGACACTGAAGCTTTCTTT,CASSWGLDTEAFF
TRBJ1-6,13,-,-,TRBV7-2,TGTGCCAGCAGCCCTTTTTCAGGCTCACCCCTCCACTTT,CASSPFSGSPLHF
TRBJ1-2,17,TRBD1,-,TRBV11-1,TGTGCCAGCAGCTCCACCGTTACAGGGGGCGGCTCGAATGGCTACACCTTC,CASSSTVTGGGSNGYTF
TRBJ2-5,12,-,-,TRBV20-1,TGCAGTGCTACCCTCCATGACGATGAGCAGTACTTC,CSATLHDDEQYF
TRBJ2-3,14,-,-,TRBV7-9,TGTGCCAGCAGCTTAGAGGGGGGCCAAGATACGCAGTATTTT,CASSLEGGQDTQYF
TRBJ1-5,15,TRBD1,-,TRBV12-3/TRBV12-4,TGTGCCAGCAGTTTATGGACAGGGGGAAATCAGCCCCAGCATTTT,CASSLWTGGNQPQHF
TRBJ2-2,15,TRBD1,-,TRBV5-1,TGCGCCAGCAGCCTCGGACAGGTTTCCACCGGGGAGCTGTTTTTT,CASSLGQVSTGELFF
TRBJ1-1,12,-,-,TRBV14,TGTGCCAGCAGCCAGTTTTTCACTGAAGCTTTCTTT,CASSQFFTEAFF
TRBJ2-5,17,TRBD2,-,TRBV25-1,TGTGCCAGCAGTGAATATGCGGGACTAGCGGGGACAGAGACCCAGTACTTC,CASSEYAGLAGTETQYF
TRBJ2-5,17,-,-,TRBV7-2,TGTGCCAGCAGCGCCTACAGGGCCAGCAATCAACAAGAGACCCAGTACTTC,CASSAYRASNQQETQYF
TRBJ2-3,15,TRBD2,few,TRBV2,TGTGCCAGTTCTCCGGGACTAGCGGTCACAGATACGCAGTATTTT,CASSPGLAVTDTQYF
TRBJ1-1,19,TRBD1,-,TRBV5-1,TGCGCCAGCAGTCAACTCCCGGGACATGAGAGGGGGCCAAACACTGAAGCTTTCTTT,CASSQLPGHERGPNTEAFF
TRBJ2-7,14,TRBD1,few,TRBV29-1,TGCAGCGTTGAGGGGACAGGGGGGACCCACGAGCAGTACTTC,CSVEGTGGTHEQYF